This T cell receptor beta chain derives from a study of shared clonotypes between healthy human individuals. Findings of the study overall: Incomplete sequencing of sorted subsets was indicated by rarefaction despite large depth.

Of note for this clone: Its antigen is unidentified.

V gave up 5 bases and J gave up 4 bases, with 9 bases separating them. The CDR3 is made up of 12 amino acids. Germline CDR1 reads MDHEN; CDR2 reads SYDVKM. Assay used: immunoSEQ multiplex PCR; TCRdb lists only in-frame clones, some missing. This table holds about 1.5 million clones, approximately 98% found once. The TCR originated in a young man in good health. This chain links TRBV28 with TRBJ2-7, with D possibly matching TRBD2 (5 bases). The specimen sequenced was naive CD4+ T cells sorted from blood. As to subset: CD45RA+ positively selected. The CDR3 is CASSQPGYEQYF. As DNA, the CDR3 is TGTGCCAGCAGTCAACCGGGATACGAGCAGTACTTC.